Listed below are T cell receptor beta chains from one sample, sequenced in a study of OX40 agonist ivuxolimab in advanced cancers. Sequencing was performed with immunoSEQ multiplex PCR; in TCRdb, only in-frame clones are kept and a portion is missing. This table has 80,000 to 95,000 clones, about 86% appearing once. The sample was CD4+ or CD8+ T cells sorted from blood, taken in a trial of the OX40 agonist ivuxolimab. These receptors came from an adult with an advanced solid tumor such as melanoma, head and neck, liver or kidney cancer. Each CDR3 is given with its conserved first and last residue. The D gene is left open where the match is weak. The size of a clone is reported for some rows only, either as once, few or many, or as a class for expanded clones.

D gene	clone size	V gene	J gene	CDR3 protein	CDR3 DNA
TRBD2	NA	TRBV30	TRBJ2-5	CAGAGGAGETQYF	TGTGCCGGGGCCGGGGGGGCCGGGGAGACCCAGTACTTC
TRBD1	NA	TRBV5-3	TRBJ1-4	CARSLRPGQWKEKLFF	TGTGCCAGAAGCTTACGACCGGGACAGTGGAAAGAAAAACTGTTTTTT
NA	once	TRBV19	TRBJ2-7	CASNPLGGEGEQYF	TGTGCCAGTAACCCACTTGGGGGAGAAGGCGAGCAGTACTTC
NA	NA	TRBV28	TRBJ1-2	CASSYRDNRIYGYTF	TGTGCCAGCAGTTACCGGGACAACCGAATTTATGGCTACACCTTC
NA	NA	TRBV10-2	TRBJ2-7	CASSDMAGGITSRYEQYF	TGCGCCAGCAGTGACATGGCCGGAGGGATTACAAGCCGGTACGAGCAGTACTTC
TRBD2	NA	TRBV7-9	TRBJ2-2	CASSFERGNTGELFF	TGTGCCAGCAGCTTTGAGCGGGGGAACACCGGGGAGCTGTTTTTT
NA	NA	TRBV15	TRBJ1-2	CATSRDVRDPYGYTF	TGTGCCACCAGCAGAGATGTAAGGGACCCCTATGGCTACACCTTC
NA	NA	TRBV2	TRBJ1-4	CASLDRRGGNEKLFF	TGTGCCAGCCTCGATCGGCGGGGTGGGAATGAAAAACTGTTTTTT
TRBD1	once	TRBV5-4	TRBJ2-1	CASSSPGQSNEQFF	TGTGCCAGCAGCAGTCCGGGACAGAGCAATGAGCAGTTCTTC
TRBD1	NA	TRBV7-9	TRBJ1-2	CASSYSRDRGQGYTF	TGTGCCAGCAGCTATTCCCGGGACAGGGGGCAAGGCTACACCTTC
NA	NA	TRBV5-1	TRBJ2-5	CASSLLETQYF	TGCGCCAGCAGCTTGTTGGAGACCCAGTACTTC
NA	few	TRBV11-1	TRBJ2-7	CASSLGFSYEQYF	TGTGCCAGCAGCTTAGGGTTTTCCTACGAGCAGTACTTC
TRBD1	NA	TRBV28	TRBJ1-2	CASSGVGTVNGYTF	TGTGCCAGCAGTGGGGTTGGGACAGTGAATGGCTACACCTTC
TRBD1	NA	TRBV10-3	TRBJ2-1	CAISLRQGSYNEQFF	TGTGCCATCAGCTTGAGACAGGGCTCCTACAATGAGCAGTTCTTC
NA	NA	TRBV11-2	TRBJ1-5	CASSFGGGRADNQPQHF	TGTGCCAGCAGCTTCGGGGGGGGCAGGGCGGACAATCAGCCCCAGCATTTT
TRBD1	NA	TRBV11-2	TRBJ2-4	CASSLDRGLQYF	TGTGCCAGCAGCTTAGACAGGGGGCTTCAGTACTTC
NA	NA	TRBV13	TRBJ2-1	CASRLIFPPDTAEFSSYNEQFF	TGTGCCAGCAGGCTTATATTCCCCCCCGATACAGCGGAGTTTAGCTCCTACAATGAGCAGTTCTTC
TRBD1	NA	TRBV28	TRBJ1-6	CASSLSGTGGDSPLHF	TGTGCCAGCAGTTTATCCGGGACAGGGGGTGATTCACCCCTCCACTTT
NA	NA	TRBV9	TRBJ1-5	CASSALITRGGNQPQHF	TGTGCCAGCAGCGCCCTGATAACCCGCGGGGGAAATCAGCCCCAGCATTTT
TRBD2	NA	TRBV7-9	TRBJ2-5	CASSLLGGGAGETQYF	TGTGCCAGCAGCTTACTTGGCGGGGGGGCCGGAGAGACCCAGTACTTC
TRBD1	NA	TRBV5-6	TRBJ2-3	CASSFAQGAATDTQYF	TGTGCCAGCAGCTTTGCACAGGGGGCCGCTACAGATACGCAGTATTTT
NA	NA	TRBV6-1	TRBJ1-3	CASSVGHSGNTIYF	TGTGCCAGCAGCGTGGGACACTCTGGAAACACCATATATTTT
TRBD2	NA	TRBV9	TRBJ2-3	CASSSTSGGASGTQYF	TGTGCCAGCAGCTCAACTAGCGGGGGGGCAAGTGGTACGCAGTATTTT
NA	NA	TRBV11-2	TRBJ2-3	CASSPRLDTDTQYF	TGTGCCAGCAGCCCAAGACTGGACACAGATACGCAGTATTTT
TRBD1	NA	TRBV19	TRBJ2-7	CASSRDRNSYEQYF	TGTGCCAGTAGTCGGGACAGAAACTCCTACGAGCAGTACTTC
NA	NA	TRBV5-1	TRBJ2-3	CASSTQGSRSTDTQYF	TGCGCCAGCAGCACGCAGGGAAGTCGTAGCACAGATACGCAGTATTTT
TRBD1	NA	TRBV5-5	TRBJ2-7	CASSPRITGDYVGEQYF	TGTGCCAGCAGCCCTCGAATCACAGGGGATTACGTCGGCGAGCAGTACTTC
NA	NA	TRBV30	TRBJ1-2	CAWSVRSDYGYTF	TGTGCCTGGAGTGTGAGGAGTGATTATGGCTACACCTTC
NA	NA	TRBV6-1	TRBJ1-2	CASSESRVGGYTF	TGTGCCAGCAGTGAATCCAGGGTAGGGGGCTACACCTTC
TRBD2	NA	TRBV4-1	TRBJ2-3	CASSPSGGEGNTQYF	TGCGCCAGCAGCCCGTCGGGGGGGGAGGGAAATACGCAGTATTTT
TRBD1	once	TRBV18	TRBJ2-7	CASSPAEGQAYEQYF	TGTGCCAGCTCCCCGGCGGAGGGACAGGCCTACGAGCAGTACTTC
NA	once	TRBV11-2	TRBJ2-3	CASSLGLSVGETQYF	TGTGCCAGCAGCTTAGGGCTCTCGGTGGGGGAAACGCAGTATTTT
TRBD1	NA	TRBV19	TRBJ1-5	CASSIGFRDRDNQPQHF	TGTGCCAGTAGTATAGGATTCCGGGACAGGGACAATCAGCCCCAGCATTTT
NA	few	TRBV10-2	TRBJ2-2	CASSAWGGGTGELFF	TGCGCCAGCAGTGCCTGGGGTGGAGGCACCGGGGAGCTGTTTTTT
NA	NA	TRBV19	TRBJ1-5	CASSMMGDQPQHF	TGTGCCAGTAGTATGATGGGGGACCAGCCCCAGCATTTT
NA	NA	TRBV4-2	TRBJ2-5	CASSQDIGETQYF	TGTGCCAGCAGCCAAGATATTGGGGAGACCCAGTACTTC
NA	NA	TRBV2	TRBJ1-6	CASSRTEGGNSPLHF	TGTGCCAGCAGTAGGACCGAGGGGGGCAATTCACCCCTCCACTTT
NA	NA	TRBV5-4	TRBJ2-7	CASSPLGDAYEQYF	TGTGCCAGCAGCCCCCTGGGAGACGCCTACGAGCAGTACTTC
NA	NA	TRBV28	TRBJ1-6	CASRSMGSPLHF	TGTGCCAGCAGATCGATGGGGTCACCCCTCCACTTT
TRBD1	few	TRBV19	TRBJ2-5	CASSSMGQGEETQYF	TGTGCCAGTAGTTCTATGGGACAGGGAGAAGAGACCCAGTACTTC
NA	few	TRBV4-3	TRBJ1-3	CASSQGRRTFSGNTIYF	TGCGCCAGCAGCCAGGGACGCAGGACCTTCTCTGGAAACACCATATATTTT
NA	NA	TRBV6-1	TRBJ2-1	CASSERTGRNEQFF	TGTGCCAGCAGTGAACGGACGGGGCGAAATGAGCAGTTCTTC
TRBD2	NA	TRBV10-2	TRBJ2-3	CASRKGLAGADTQYF	TGCGCCAGCAGAAAGGGACTAGCGGGGGCGGATACGCAGTATTTT
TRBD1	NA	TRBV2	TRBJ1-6	CASSVEGQSPLHF	TGTGCCAGCAGTGTGGAGGGACAGTCACCCCTCCACTTT
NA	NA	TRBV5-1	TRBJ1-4	CASSLWQGANEKLFF	TGCGCCAGCAGCTTGTGGCAGGGAGCGAATGAAAAACTGTTTTTT
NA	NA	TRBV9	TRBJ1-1	CASSARFEFHPAFF	TGTGCCAGCAGCGCCCGCTTCGAATTCCATCCGGCTTTCTTT
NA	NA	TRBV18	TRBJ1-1	CASSQEENTEAFF	TGTGCCAGCTCACAGGAGGAGAACACTGAAGCTTTCTTT
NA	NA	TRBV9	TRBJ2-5	CASSVGPLQETQYF	TGTGCCAGCAGCGTAGGTCCCCTCCAAGAGACCCAGTACTTC
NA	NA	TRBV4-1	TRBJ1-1	CVSSPRGLLNTEAFF	TGCGTCAGCAGCCCTCGGGGACTGCTGAACACTGAAGCTTTCTTT
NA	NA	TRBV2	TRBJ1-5	CASSGTAEYQPQHF	TGTGCCAGCAGTGGGACAGCCGAATATCAGCCCCAGCATTTT
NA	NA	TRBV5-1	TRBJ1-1	CASSPSVGALMNTEAFF	TGCGCCAGCAGCCCCTCCGTTGGGGCTCTCATGAACACTGAAGCTTTCTTT
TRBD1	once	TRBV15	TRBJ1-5	CATSRQGSNQPQHF	TGTGCCACCAGCCGACAGGGGTCCAATCAGCCCCAGCATTTT
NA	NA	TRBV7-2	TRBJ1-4	CASSLNSNEKLFF	TGTGCCAGCAGCTTAAACAGCAATGAAAAACTGTTTTTT
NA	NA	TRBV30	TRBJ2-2	CAWSVGGFGELFF	TGTGCCTGGAGTGTAGGGGGGTTCGGGGAGCTGTTTTTT
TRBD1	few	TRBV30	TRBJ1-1	CAWGQGNTEAFF	TGTGCCTGGGGACAGGGGAACACTGAAGCTTTCTTT
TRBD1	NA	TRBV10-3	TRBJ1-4	CAISDPSGTGDEKLFF	TGTGCCATCAGTGACCCCTCCGGGACAGGGGATGAAAAACTGTTTTTT
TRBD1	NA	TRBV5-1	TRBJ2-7	CASSFGRGPGYEQYF	TGCGCCAGCAGCTTCGGCAGGGGGCCGGGCTACGAGCAGTACTTC